These 2 T cell receptor beta chains share one sample of origin, sequenced in a study of T-cell memory formation after mild COVID-19. TCRdb processed the 5' RACE reads anew with MiXCR; each CDR3 protein has one entry. The sample contains under 250,000 distinct CDR3 sequences, roughly 15% of which appear only once. Sequencing used PBMCs or a T cell subset sorted from them (not recorded which). These receptors were taken from an adult woman who had mild COVID-19 (a few samples of this study predate the infection). Cell type and time point are not known.

This clonotype was counted ten times or more. The chain uses TRBV7-9 and TRBJ1-1, with D uncertain. This CDR3 has 10 amino acids. Germline values: CDR1 SEHNR, CDR2 FQNEAQ (reference sequence). V lost 11 bases and J lost 5, with 9 bases in between. CDR3 bases: TGTGCCGTTACGGGAACTGAAGCTTTCTTT. This codes for CAVTGTEAFF.

In this sample, this clonotype turned up a few times. The gene calls are TRBV10-3 and TRBJ2-1; 11 bases are shared with TRBD1. This CDR3 contains 16 residues. In germline, CDR1 is ENHRY, CDR2 SYGVKD. Germline trimming cut 0 bases from V and 7 bases from J; bases unmatched to any gene: 5. The CDR3 loop reads CAISESGDRGLNEQFF. CDR3 nucleotides: TGTGCCATCAGTGAGTCCGGGGACAGGGGGTTGAATGAGCAGTTCTTC.